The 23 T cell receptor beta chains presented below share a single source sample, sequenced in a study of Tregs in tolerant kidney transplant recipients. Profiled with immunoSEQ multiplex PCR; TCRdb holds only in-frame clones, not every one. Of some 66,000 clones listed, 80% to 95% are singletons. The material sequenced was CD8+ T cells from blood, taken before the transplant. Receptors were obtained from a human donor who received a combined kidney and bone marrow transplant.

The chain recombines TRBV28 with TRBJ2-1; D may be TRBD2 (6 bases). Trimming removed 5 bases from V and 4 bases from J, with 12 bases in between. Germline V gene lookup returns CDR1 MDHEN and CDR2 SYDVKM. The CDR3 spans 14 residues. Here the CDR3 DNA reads TGTGCCAGCAGTCCCGGGACTTATTACAATGAGCAGTTCTTC. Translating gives CASSPGTYYNEQFF. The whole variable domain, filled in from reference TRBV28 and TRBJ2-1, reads DVKVTQSSRYLVKRTGEKVFLECVQDMDHENMFWYRQDPGLGLRLIYFSYDVKMKEKGDIPEGYSVSREKKERFSLILESASTNQTSMYLCASSPGTYYNEQFFGPGTRLTVL.

The CDR3 reads CASSASPAAGGTTDTQYF. The CDR3 DNA reads TGTGCCAGCAGCGCGAGCCCCGCGGCAGGGGGGACCACAGATACGCAGTATTTT. The chain recombines TRBV9 with TRBJ2-3; D perhaps matches TRBD1 (7 bases). The CDR3 extends over 18 amino acids. Germline assignment: CDR1 SGDLS and CDR2 YYNGEE. The V and J ends lost 3 bases and 2 bases respectively, with 22 bases between them.

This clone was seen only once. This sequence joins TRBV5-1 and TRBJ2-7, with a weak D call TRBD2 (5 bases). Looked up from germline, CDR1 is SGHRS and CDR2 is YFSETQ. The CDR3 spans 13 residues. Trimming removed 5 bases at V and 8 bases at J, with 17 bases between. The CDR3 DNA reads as TGCGCCAGCAGTGTGGCTAGCCCCGGGAAGCAGTACTTC. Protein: CASSVASPGKQYF.

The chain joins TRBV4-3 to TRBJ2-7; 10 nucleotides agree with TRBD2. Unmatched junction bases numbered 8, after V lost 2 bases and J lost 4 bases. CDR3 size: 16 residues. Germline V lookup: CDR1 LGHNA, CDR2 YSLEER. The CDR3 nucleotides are TGCGCCAGCAGCCAATACTTGACTAGCGGGCATTACGAGCAGTACTTC. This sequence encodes CASSQYLTSGHYEQYF.

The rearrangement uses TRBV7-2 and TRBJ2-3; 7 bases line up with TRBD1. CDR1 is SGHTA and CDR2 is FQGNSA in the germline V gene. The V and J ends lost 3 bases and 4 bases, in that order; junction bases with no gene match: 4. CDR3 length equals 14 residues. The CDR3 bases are TGTGCCAGCAGCTTGGACAGGAATTCAGATACGCAGTATTTT. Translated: CASSLDRNSDTQYF.

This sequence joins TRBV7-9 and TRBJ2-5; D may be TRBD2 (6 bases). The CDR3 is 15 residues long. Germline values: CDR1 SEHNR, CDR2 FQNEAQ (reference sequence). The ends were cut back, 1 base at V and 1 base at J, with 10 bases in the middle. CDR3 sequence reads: CASSLVEGPQETQYF. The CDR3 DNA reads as TGTGCCAGCAGCTTAGTGGAGGGCCCCCAAGAGACCCAGTACTTC.

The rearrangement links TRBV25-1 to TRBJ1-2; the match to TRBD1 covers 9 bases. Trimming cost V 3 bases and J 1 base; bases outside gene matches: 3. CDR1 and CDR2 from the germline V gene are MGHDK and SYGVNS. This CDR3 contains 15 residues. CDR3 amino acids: CASSDGQGFNYGYTF. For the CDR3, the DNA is TGTGCCAGCAGTGATGGACAGGGGTTTAACTATGGCTACACCTTC.

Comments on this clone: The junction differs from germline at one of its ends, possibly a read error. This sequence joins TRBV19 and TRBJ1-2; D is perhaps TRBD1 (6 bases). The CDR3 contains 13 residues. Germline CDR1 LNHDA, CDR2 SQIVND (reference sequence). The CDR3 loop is CAGSMGMGAGYTF. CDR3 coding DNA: TGTGCCGGTAGTATGGGAATGGGGGCAGGCTACACCTTC.

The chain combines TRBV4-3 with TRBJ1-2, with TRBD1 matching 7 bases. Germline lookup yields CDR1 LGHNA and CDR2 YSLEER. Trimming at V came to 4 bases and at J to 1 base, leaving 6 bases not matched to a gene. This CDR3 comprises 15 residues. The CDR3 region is CASSPGHRGNYGYTF. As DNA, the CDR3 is TGCGCCAGCAGCCCTGGTCACAGGGGTAACTATGGCTACACCTTC.

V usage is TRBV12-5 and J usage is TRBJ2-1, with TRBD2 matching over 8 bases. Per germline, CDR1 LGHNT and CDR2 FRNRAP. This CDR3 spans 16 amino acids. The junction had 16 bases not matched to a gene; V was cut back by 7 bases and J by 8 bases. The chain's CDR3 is CASAPNTGGPYYEQFF. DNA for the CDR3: TGTGCTAGTGCCCCAAATACGGGGGGGCCTTATTATGAGCAGTTCTTC.

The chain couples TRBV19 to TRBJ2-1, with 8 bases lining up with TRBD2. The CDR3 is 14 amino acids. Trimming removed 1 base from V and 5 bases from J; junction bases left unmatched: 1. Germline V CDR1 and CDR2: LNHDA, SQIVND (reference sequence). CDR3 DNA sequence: TGTGCCAGTAGTATAGTTAGCGGGGACAATGAGCAGTTCTTC. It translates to CASSIVSGDNEQFF.

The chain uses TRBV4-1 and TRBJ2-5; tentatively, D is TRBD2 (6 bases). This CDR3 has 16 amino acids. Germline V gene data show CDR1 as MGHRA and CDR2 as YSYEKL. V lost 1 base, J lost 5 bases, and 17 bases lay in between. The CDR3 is CASSQGGTGGWETQYF. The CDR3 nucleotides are TGCGCCAGCAGCCAAGGGGGTACTGGGGGGTGGGAGACCCAGTACTTC.

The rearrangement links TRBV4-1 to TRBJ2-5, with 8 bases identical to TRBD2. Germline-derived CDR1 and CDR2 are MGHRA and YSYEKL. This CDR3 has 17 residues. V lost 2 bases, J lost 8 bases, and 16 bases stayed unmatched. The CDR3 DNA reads TGCGCCAGCAGCCAATTACCCTCCTCTGCAAGGACTAGCACCCAGTACTTC. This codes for CASSQLPSSARTSTQYF.

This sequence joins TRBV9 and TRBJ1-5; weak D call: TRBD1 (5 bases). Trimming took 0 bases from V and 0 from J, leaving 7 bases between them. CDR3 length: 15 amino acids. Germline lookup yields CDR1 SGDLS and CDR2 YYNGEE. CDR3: CASSVGGHSNQPQHF. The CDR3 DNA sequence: TGTGCCAGCAGCGTAGGGGGCCATAGCAATCAGCCCCAGCATTTT.

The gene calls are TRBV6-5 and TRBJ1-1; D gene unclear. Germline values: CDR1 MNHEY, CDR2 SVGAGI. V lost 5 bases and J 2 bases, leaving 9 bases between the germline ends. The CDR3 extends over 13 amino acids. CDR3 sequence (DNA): TGTGCCAGCAGTCCCGGGGTAAACACTGAAGCTTTCTTT. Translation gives CASSPGVNTEAFF.

The CDR3 spells CASSLPGGGNTEAFF. The CDR3 DNA reads TGTGCCAGCAGCTTACCAGGGGGCGGGAACACTGAAGCTTTCTTT. J is TRBJ1-1 and V is TRBV13; 8 bases agree with TRBD1. CDR1 and CDR2 from the germline V gene are PRHDT and FYEKMQ (reference sequence). There are 15 residues in the CDR3. V was pared by 2 bases and J by 1 base, with 3 bases of the junction left unmatched.

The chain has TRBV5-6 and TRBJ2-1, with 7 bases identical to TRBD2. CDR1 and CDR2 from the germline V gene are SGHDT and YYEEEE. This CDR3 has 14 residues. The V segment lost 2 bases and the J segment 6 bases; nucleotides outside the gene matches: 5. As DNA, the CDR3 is TGTGCCAGCAGCTTTGTCCCTAGCGGCAATGAGCAGTTCTTC. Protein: CASSFVPSGNEQFF.

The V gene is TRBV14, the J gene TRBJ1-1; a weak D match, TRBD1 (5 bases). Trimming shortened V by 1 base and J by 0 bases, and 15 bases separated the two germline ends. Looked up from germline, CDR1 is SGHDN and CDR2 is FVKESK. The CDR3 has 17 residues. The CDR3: CASSQARGQAVNTEAFF. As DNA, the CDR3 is TGTGCCAGCAGCCAAGCGCGGGGCCAGGCGGTGAACACTGAAGCTTTCTTT.

The CDR3 region has the DNA TGTGCCAGCAGTGAAGGAGGGGCTCAGGGCTACACCTTC. It translates to CASSEGGAQGYTF. The rearrangement uses TRBV6-5 and TRBJ1-2, with D possibly being TRBD1 (5 bases). The germline V gene encodes CDR1 MNHEY and CDR2 SVGAGI. V dropped 5 bases and J dropped 8 bases, with 15 bases sitting between them. The CDR3 runs to 13 residues.

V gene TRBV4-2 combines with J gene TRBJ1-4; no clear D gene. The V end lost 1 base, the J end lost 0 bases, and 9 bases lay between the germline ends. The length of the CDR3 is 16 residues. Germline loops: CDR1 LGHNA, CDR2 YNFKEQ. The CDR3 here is CASSQAGSATNEKLFF. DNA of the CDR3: TGTGCCAGCAGCCAAGCTGGTAGCGCAACTAATGAAAAACTGTTTTTT.

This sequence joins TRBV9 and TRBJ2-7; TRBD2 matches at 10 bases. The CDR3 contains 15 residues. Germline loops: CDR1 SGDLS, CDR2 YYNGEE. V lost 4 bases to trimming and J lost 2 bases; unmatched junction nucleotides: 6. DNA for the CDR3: TGTGCCAGCAGCCCTGGGACTAGCGCCCCCTACGAGCAGTACTTC. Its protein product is CASSPGTSAPYEQYF.

CDR3 region: CASSFRRLAGFSGANVLTF. The CDR3 coding sequence is TGTGCCAGCAGCTTTCGGAGACTAGCGGGGTTCTCTGGGGCCAACGTCCTGACTTTC. The rearrangement uses TRBV5-4 and TRBJ2-6; 11 nucleotides agree with TRBD2. This CDR3 region has 19 residues. The ends lost 2 bases at V and 0 bases at J; junction bases unmatched: 7. The germline V gene has CDR1 SGHNT and CDR2 YYREEE (reference sequence).

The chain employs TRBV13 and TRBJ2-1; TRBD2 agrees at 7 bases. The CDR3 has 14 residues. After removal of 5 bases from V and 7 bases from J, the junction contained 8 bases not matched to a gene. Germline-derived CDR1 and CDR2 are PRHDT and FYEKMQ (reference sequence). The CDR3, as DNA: TGTGCCAGCAGCCAAGCGGGGTTGAGGAATGAGCAGTTCTTC. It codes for CASSQAGLRNEQFF.